This TCR beta chain was identified in a study of beta chain features in type 1 diabetes. Turning to this clone: Its matching antigen is unknown.

Purities in excess of 98% were seen in all sorted populations. Points from the study as a whole: Patients with type 1 diabetes carried fewer insertions and had more deletions at their VDJ junctions. Type 1 diabetes patients had moderately but significantly shorter TCRB CDR3s in all four CD4+ subsets. In comparison with healthy donors, patients had naive, central memory and Treg TCRB repertoires that appeared more similar.

Expressed TCRB transcripts were sequenced because the entire RNA isolate underwent reverse transcription. Approximately 3.5 million reads per sample were averaged for naive, central memory and regulatory samples. Only in-frame clones appear in the TCRdb table, and some are missing; sequencing was by immunoSEQ multiplex PCR. The sample records around 140,000 clones, approximately 10% being singletons. V lost 1 base and J lost 2, with 13 bases in between. The CDR3 runs to 17 residues. Germline CDR1 SGHRS, CDR2 YFSETQ. This chain connects TRBV5-1 to TRBJ2-6; D is perhaps TRBD1 (6 bases). Input material: central memory CD4+ T cells from blood. This TCR came from a man aged 30 to 39 with type 1 diabetes. CDR3 loop: CASSLLPTGTGANVLTF. CDR3 DNA: TGCGCCAGCAGCTTGCTTCCAACAGGGACTGGGGCCAACGTCCTGACTTTC.